This T cell receptor (beta chain) was recorded in a study of blood T cell repertoires in COVID-19. Turning to the study itself: Acute and convalescent COVID-19 specimens originated in the United States, Italy and Spain. T cells, B-cell-depleted T cells, or PBMCs supplied cDNA or gDNA.

V shed 2 bases and J shed 3 bases, with 11 bases lying between them. The CDR3 contains 15 residues. Germline CDR1 and CDR2: SGHTA and FQGTGA. The method was immunoSEQ multiplex PCR; TCRdb's version includes in-frame clones alone and lacks a portion of them. The data hold fewer than 250,000 clones, with around 80% observed a single time. V and J are TRBV7-3 and TRBJ2-1; a weak D match, TRBD2 (6 bases). Sequenced material: peripheral blood. The receptor was isolated from a woman in her forties or fifties with acute or convalescent COVID-19. For the CDR3, the DNA is TGTGCCAGCAGCTTAGAGGGCGGGATCTACAATGAGCAGTTCTTC. It codes for CASSLEGGIYNEQFF.